Below are 12 T cell receptor beta chains sequenced from a single sample in a study of beta chain features in type 1 diabetes. The study's findings and limits: TCRB CDR3s from Type 1 diabetes patients were moderately but significantly shorter in all four CD4+ subsets.

Reverse transcription of all isolated RNA meant that expressed TCRB transcripts were sequenced. Sequencing used immunoSEQ multiplex PCR; TCRdb keeps in-frame clones, though not all of them. This table holds a few hundred thousand clones, 16% found once. Their antigen targets remain unknown. The sequenced material came from naive CD4+ T cells from blood. All receptors come from a man in his thirties or forties with type 1 diabetes.

This clone was seen more than once but under ten times. The chain combines TRBV19 with TRBJ2-1; D might be TRBD1 (5 bases). The CDR3 covers 16 residues. V dropped 3 bases and J dropped 5 bases, with 17 bases sitting between them. Germline CDR1 is LNHDA and CDR2 is SQIVND (reference sequence). The CDR3 nucleotides are TGTGCCAGTAGTATGGACACAGGCGGACCCCACAATGAGCAGTTCTTC. This encodes CASSMDTGGPHNEQFF.

This clone turned up a few times. The rearrangement uses TRBV14 and TRBJ1-2; no clear D gene. Germline CDR1 SGHDN, CDR2 FVKESK. With 4 bases removed from V and 4 bases from J, the gap between germline ends came to 16 bases. CDR3 length equals 15 residues. The DNA for the CDR3 is TGTGCCAGCAGCCCAGTCACCGAAGGGCCCTATGGCTACACCTTC. This translates into CASSPVTEGPYGYTF.

This clone was counted a few times. Written as DNA, the CDR3 is TGTGCCAGCAGTACCCGGACAGGGAATGGGGCCAACGTCCTGACTTTC. Translation: CASSTRTGNGANVLTF. The chain has TRBV28 and TRBJ2-6; TRBD1 agrees at 8 bases. V shed 5 bases, J shed 3 bases, and the junction held 6 bases outside the gene matches. The CDR3 runs to 16 residues. CDR1 and CDR2 from the germline V gene are MDHEN and SYDVKM.

The V and J genes are TRBV9 and TRBJ2-3; possibly TRBD1 for D (5 bases). V lost 2 bases and J lost 4, with 11 bases in between. The germline V gene has CDR1 SGDLS and CDR2 YYNGEE. This CDR3 is built from 14 residues. CDR3 region: CASSVLVGADTQYF. CDR3 bases: TGTGCCAGCAGCGTCCTAGTAGGGGCAGATACGCAGTATTTT.

This clone was counted between two and nine times. V is TRBV29-1 and J is TRBJ2-1; D perhaps matches TRBD2 (5 bases). Germline V gene data show CDR1 as SQVTM and CDR2 as ANQGSEA. CDR3 length: 11 amino acids. The CDR3 DNA reads as TGCACGTCTACTAGGGCTGGGGAGCAGTTCTTC. As protein: CTSTRAGEQFF.

This clone was counted only a few times. This chain joins TRBV18 and TRBJ2-1; 13 positions match TRBD2. The length of the CDR3 is 16 residues. The V gene end was trimmed by 3 bases and the J gene end by 4 bases; junction bases not matched to a gene: 3. Germline CDR1 KGHSH, CDR2 LQKENI. CDR3 coding DNA: TGTGCCAGCTCACCTGGGACTAGCGGGACTTACAATGAGCAGTTCTTC. It codes for CASSPGTSGTYNEQFF.

Only a few counts were recorded for this clone. This chain uses TRBV30 with TRBJ2-7, with D possibly matching TRBD1 (6 bases). The CDR3 is made up of 12 amino acids. The germline CDR1 and CDR2 sequences are GTSNPN and SVGIG (reference sequence). V lost 2 bases and J lost 3, with 8 bases in between. CDR3 nucleotide sequence: TGTGCCTGGAGTAAAGGGGGCTACGAGCAGTACTTC. The encoded protein is CAWSKGGYEQYF.

The chain couples TRBV18 to TRBJ2-7; TRBD2 agrees at 10 bases. CDR1 KGHSH and CDR2 LQKENI come from the germline V gene. V shed 3 bases and J 6 bases; nucleotides not matched to a gene: 8. The CDR3 length is 15 residues. This CDR3 reads CASSPPGLAPAEQYF. CDR3 nucleotide sequence: TGTGCCAGCTCACCCCCGGGACTAGCGCCCGCCGAGCAGTACTTC.

Worth noting for this clone: At one end the junction does not follow the germline gene, possibly because of a read error. The chain couples TRBV7-7 to TRBJ2-3, with a weak D call TRBD1 (5 bases). This CDR3 has 14 residues. Germline values: CDR1 SSHAT, CDR2 FNYEAQ (reference sequence). CDR3 DNA: TGTGCTAGCAGCTTTGGGGCAGGACGGGATACGCAGTATTTT. It encodes CASSFGAGRDTQYF.

The V call is TRBV30, the J call TRBJ1-1, with a tentative D call TRBD1 (5 bases). The CDR3 has 12 residues. From germline, CDR1 is GTSNPN and CDR2 SVGIG (reference sequence). Between the trimmed V and J ends, which lost 4 bases and 8 bases, there was a span of 14 bases. CDR3 bases: TGTGCCTGGATTTTTAGAGGGGCCGAAGCTTTCTTT. Its translation is CAWIFRGAEAFF. The whole variable domain, filled in from reference TRBV30 and TRBJ1-1, reads SQTIHQWPATLVQPVGSPLSLECTVEGTSNPNLYWYRQAAGRGLQLLFYSVGIGQISSEVPQNLSASRPQDRQFILSSKKLLLSDSGFYLCAWIFRGAEAFFGQGTRLTVV.

This chain connects TRBV10-3 to TRBJ1-4; D is ambiguous. CDR1 ENHRY and CDR2 SYGVKD come from the germline V gene. There are 13 residues in the CDR3. Trimming took off 7 bases at V and 3 bases at J, with 9 bases between the two ends. The CDR3 nucleotides read TGTGCCATCAAGGCAGACCCTAATGAAAAACTGTTTTTT. This encodes CAIKADPNEKLFF.

The chain combines TRBV5-4 with TRBJ2-3; 12 bases agree with TRBD2. The CDR3 runs to 17 residues. Germline V gives CDR1 SGHNT, CDR2 YYREEE (reference sequence). With V trimmed by 2 bases and J by 0 bases, 4 bases remained unmatched. The CDR3 region has the DNA TGTGCCAGCAGCTTAGGACTAGCGGGATATAGCACAGATACGCAGTATTTT. Translated, it gives CASSLGLAGYSTDTQYF.